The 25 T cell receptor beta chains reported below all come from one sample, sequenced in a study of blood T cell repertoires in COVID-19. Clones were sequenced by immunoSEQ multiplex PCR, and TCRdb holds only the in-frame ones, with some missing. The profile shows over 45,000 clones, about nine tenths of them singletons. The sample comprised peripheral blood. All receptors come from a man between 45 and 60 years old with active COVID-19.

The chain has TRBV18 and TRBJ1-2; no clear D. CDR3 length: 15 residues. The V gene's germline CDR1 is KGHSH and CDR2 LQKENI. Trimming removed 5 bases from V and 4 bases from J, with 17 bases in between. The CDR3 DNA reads TGTGCCAGCTCATCTTCAGGCCTCCCACTCTATGGCTACACCTTC. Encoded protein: CASSSSGLPLYGYTF.

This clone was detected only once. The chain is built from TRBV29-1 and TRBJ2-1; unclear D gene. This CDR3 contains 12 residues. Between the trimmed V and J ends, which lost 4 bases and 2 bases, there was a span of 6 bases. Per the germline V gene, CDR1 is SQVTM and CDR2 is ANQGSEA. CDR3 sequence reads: CSVGPTYNEQFF. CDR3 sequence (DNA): TGCAGCGTTGGCCCTACCTACAATGAGCAGTTCTTC.

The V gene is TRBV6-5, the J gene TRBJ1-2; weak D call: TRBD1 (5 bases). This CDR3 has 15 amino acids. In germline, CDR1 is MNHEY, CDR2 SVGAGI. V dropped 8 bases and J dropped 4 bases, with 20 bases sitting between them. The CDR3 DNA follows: TGTGCCAGCGGGATCAAGCCACAGGCGGTCTATGGCTACACCTTC. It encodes CASGIKPQAVYGYTF.

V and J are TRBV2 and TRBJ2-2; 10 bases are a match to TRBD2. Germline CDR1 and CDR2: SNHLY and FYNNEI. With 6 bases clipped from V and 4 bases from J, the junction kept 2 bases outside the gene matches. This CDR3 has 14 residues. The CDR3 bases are TGTGCCAGCAGACTAGCGGGAAGCACCGGGGAGCTGTTTTTT. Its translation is CASRLAGSTGELFF.

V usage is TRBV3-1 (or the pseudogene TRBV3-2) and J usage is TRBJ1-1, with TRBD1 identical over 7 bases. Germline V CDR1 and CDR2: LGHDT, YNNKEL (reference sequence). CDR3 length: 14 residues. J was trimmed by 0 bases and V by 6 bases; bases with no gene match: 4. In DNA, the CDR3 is TGTGCCAGCAGAAAAGACAGGGTGAACACTGAAGCTTTCTTT. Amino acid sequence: CASRKDRVNTEAFF.

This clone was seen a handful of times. The CDR3 here is CASSSSGVTPYEQYF. For the CDR3, the DNA is TGTGCCAGCAGCTCGAGCGGGGTTACCCCCTACGAGCAGTACTTC. The chain is built from TRBV6-2 or TRBV6-3 and TRBJ2-7, with 7 bases identical to TRBD2. With 6 bases clipped from V and 2 bases from J, the junction kept 10 bases outside the gene matches. The germline CDR1 and CDR2 sequences are MNHEY and SVGEGT. The CDR3 length is 15 residues.

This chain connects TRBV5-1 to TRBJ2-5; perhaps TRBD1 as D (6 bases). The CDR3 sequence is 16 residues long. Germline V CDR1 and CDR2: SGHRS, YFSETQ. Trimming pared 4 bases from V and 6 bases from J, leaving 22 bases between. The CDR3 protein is CASSPGGLGGVKTQYF. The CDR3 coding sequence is TGCGCCAGCAGCCCGGGCGGCTTAGGGGGAGTAAAGACCCAGTACTTC.

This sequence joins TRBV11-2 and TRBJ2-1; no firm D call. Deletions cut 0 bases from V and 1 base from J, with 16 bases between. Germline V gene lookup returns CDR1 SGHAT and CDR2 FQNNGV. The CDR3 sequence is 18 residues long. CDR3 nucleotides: TGTGCCAGCAGCTTAGATCACCTAATCCCTTTGTCCTACAATGAGCAGTTCTTC. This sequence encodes CASSLDHLIPLSYNEQFF.

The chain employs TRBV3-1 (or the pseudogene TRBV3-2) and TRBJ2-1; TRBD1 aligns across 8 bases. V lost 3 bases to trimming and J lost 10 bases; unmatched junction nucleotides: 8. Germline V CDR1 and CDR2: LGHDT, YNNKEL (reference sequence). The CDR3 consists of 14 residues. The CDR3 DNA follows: TGTGCCAGCAGCCAGCCCCAGGGGGCGGGGGAGCAGTTCTTC. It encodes CASSQPQGAGEQFF.

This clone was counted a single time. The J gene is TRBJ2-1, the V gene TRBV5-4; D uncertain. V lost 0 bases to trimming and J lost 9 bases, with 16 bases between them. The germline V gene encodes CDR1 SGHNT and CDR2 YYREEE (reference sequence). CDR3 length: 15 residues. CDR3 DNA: TGTGCCAGCAGCTTGGATACCGGTATGTTTGGTGAGCAGTTCTTC. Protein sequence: CASSLDTGMFGEQFF.

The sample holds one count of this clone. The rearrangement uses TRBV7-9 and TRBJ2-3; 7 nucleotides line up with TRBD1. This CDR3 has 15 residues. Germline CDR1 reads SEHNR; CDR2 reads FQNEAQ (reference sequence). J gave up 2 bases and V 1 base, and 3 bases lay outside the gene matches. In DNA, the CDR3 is TGTGCCAGCAGCTTAGGGGGACAGCACACAGATACGCAGTATTTT. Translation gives CASSLGGQHTDTQYF.

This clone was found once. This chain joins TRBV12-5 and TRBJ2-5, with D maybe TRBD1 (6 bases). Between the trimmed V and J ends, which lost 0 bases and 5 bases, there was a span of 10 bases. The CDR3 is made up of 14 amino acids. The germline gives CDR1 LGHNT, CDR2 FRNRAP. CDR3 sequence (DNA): TGTGCTAGTGGTTTGGTTACAGGGACCGAGACCCAGTACTTC. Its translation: CASGLVTGTETQYF.

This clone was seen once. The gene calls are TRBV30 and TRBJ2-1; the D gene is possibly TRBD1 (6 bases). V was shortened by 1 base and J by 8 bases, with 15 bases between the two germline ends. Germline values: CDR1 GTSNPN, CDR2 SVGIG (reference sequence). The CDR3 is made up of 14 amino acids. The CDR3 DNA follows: TGTGCCTGGAGTGGGTACAGGGCGGAATATGAGCAGTTCTTC. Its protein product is CAWSGYRAEYEQFF.

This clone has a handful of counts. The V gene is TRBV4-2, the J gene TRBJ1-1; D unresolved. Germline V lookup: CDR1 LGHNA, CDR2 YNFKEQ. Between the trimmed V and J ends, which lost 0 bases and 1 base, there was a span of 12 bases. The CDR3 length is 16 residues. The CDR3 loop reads CASSQDRRLSNTEAFF. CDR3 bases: TGTGCCAGCAGCCAAGATAGGAGGCTCTCGAACACTGAAGCTTTCTTT.

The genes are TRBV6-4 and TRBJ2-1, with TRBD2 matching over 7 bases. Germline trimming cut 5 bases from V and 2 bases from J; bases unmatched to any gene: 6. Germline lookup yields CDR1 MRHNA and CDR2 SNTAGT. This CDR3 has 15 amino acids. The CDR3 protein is CASSPRAGTYNEQFF. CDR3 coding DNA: TGTGCCAGCAGTCCTAGAGCGGGGACCTACAATGAGCAGTTCTTC.

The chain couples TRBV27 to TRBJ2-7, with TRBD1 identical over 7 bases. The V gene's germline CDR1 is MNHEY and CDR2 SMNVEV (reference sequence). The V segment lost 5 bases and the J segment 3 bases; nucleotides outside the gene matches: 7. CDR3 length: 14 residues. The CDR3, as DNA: TGTGCCAGCAGTCGTAAGGGACAGTACTACGAGCAGTACTTC. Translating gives CASSRKGQYYEQYF.

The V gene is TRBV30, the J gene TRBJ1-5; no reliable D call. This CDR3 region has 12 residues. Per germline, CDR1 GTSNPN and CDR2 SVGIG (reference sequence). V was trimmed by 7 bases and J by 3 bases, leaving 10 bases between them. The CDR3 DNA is TGTGCCTCTGCGGAGGCCAATCAGCCCCAGCATTTT. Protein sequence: CASAEANQPQHF.

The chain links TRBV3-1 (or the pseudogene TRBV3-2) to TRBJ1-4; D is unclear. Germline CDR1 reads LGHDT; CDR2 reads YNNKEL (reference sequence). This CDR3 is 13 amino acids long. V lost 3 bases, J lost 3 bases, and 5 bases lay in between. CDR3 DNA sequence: TGTGCCAGCAGCCACGGAGCTAATGAAAAACTGTTTTTT. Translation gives CASSHGANEKLFF.

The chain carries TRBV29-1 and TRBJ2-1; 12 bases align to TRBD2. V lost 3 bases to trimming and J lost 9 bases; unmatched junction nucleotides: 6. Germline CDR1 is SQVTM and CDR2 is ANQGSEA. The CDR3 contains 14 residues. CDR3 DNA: TGCAGCGTTGACCGGACTAGCGGGACTGGTGAGCAGTTCTTC. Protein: CSVDRTSGTGEQFF.

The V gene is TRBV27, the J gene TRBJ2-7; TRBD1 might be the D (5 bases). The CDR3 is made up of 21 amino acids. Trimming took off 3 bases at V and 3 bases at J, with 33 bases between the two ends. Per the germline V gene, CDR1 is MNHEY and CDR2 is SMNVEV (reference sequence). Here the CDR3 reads CASSFPLPPVDLRQSNYEQYF. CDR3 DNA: TGTGCCAGCAGTTTCCCACTCCCTCCAGTAGACCTTCGACAGTCCAACTACGAGCAGTACTTC.

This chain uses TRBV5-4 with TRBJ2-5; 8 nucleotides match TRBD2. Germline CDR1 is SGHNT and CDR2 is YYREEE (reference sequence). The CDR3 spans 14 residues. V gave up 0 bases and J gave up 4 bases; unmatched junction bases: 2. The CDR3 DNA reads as TGTGCCAGCAGCTTGGCGGCGGGAGGAGAGACCCAGTACTTC. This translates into CASSLAAGGETQYF.

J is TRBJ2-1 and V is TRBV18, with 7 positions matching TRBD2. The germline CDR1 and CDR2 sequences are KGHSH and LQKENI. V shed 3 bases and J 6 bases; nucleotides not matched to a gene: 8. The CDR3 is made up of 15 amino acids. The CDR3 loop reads CASSPLTSAPNEQFF. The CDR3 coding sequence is TGTGCCAGCTCACCTCTAACTAGCGCTCCCAATGAGCAGTTCTTC.

The CDR3 region is CSVSARGALYEQYF. CDR3 DNA: TGCAGCGTCTCGGCCAGGGGCGCCCTCTACGAGCAGTACTTC. The chain recombines TRBV29-1 with TRBJ2-7, with a tentative D call TRBD1 (6 bases). Germline assignment: CDR1 SQVTM and CDR2 ANQGSEA. The V end lost 6 bases, the J end lost 3 bases, and 18 bases lay between the germline ends. CDR3 size: 14 residues.

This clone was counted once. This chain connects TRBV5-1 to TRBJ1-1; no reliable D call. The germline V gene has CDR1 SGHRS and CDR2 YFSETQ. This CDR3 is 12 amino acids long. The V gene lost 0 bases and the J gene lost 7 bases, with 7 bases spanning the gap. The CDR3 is CASSLVGDEAFF. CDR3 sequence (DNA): TGCGCCAGCAGCTTGGTGGGAGATGAAGCTTTCTTT.

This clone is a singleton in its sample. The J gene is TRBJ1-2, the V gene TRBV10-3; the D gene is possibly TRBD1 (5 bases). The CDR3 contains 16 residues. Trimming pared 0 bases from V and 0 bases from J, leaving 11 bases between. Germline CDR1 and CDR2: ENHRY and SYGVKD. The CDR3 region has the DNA TGTGCCATCAGTGAGTCAACAGGACGAGCTAACTATGGCTACACCTTC. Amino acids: CAISESTGRANYGYTF.